A selection of T cell receptor beta chains follows, all from one sample in a study of blood T cell repertoires in COVID-19. Profiling relied on immunoSEQ multiplex PCR, and the TCRdb table lists in-frame clones only, not all of them. The repertoire holds about 160,000 clones, with 75% to 85% as singletons. Sample: peripheral blood. Receptors were obtained from a human donor in a cohort sampled during active COVID-19. Each CDR3 is given with its conserved first and last residue. D genes are given only for firm matches. For some rows the clone size is stated as once, few or many, or as a class when expanded; others skip it.

D gene: TRBD2
clone size: .
J gene: TRBJ2-7
V gene: TRBV27
CDR3 DNA: TGTGCCAGCAGTCCCTTGGCGGGAGGGTTGTACGAGCAGTACTTC
CDR3 protein: CASSPLAGGLYEQYF

D gene: .
clone size: .
J gene: TRBJ1-4
V gene: TRBV6-2/TRBV6-3
CDR3 DNA: TGTGCCAGCAGTACCCTCGGTGGGGGGGCGGAAGAAAAACTGTTTTTT
CDR3 protein: CASSTLGGGAEEKLFF

D gene: .
clone size: .
J gene: TRBJ1-4
V gene: TRBV6-5
CDR3 DNA: TGTGCCAGCAGACCTCGACGGGGGACTAATGAAAAACTGTTTTTT
CDR3 protein: CASRPRRGTNEKLFF

D gene: .
clone size: .
J gene: TRBJ1-6
V gene: TRBV27
CDR3 DNA: TGTGCCAGCGGCGGAGGGGTCTATAATTCACCCCTCCACTTT
CDR3 protein: CASGGGVYNSPLHF

D gene: TRBD1
clone size: .
J gene: TRBJ2-1
V gene: TRBV19
CDR3 DNA: TGTGCCAGTAGTATGCCCGACAGGGGGTCCTACAATGAGCAGTTCTTC
CDR3 protein: CASSMPDRGSYNEQFF

D gene: .
clone size: .
J gene: TRBJ2-4
V gene: TRBV20-1
CDR3 DNA: TGCAGTGCTAATGAGTACGTCAGAAACATTCAGTACTTC
CDR3 protein: CSANEYVRNIQYF

D gene: .
clone size: few
J gene: TRBJ2-5
V gene: TRBV19
CDR3 DNA: TGTGCCAGTAACGACGGCGGGCGGACCCAAGAGACCCAGTACTTC
CDR3 protein: CASNDGGRTQETQYF

D gene: .
clone size: .
J gene: TRBJ1-4
V gene: TRBV19
CDR3 DNA: TGTGCCAGTAACTATAGGAACTTAGATGAAAAACTGTTTTTT
CDR3 protein: CASNYRNLDEKLFF

D gene: .
clone size: .
J gene: TRBJ1-5
V gene: TRBV6-2/TRBV6-3
CDR3 DNA: TGTGCCAGCAGTTACGACAGGAATAGCAATCAGCCCCAGCATTTT
CDR3 protein: CASSYDRNSNQPQHF

D gene: .
clone size: once
J gene: TRBJ2-7
V gene: TRBV11-2
CDR3 DNA: TGTGCCAGCAGCTCCGTCCGGGGAAGTCGCGAGCAGTACTTC
CDR3 protein: CASSSVRGSREQYF

D gene: .
clone size: .
J gene: TRBJ1-2
V gene: TRBV30
CDR3 DNA: TGTGCCTGGAGTAGGAGATTGGGCTACACCTTC
CDR3 protein: CAWSRRLGYTF

D gene: TRBD1
clone size: .
J gene: TRBJ2-7
V gene: TRBV19
CDR3 DNA: TGTGCCAGTAGTCCGGACAGGGGGCTTGTTACCTACGAGCAGTACTTC
CDR3 protein: CASSPDRGLVTYEQYF

D gene: .
clone size: .
J gene: TRBJ1-1
V gene: TRBV6-2/TRBV6-3
CDR3 DNA: TGTGCCAGCAGCCACGGGGGAGGTGAAGCTTTCTTT
CDR3 protein: CASSHGGGEAFF

D gene: .
clone size: .
J gene: TRBJ2-1
V gene: TRBV11-2
CDR3 DNA: TGTGCCAGCAGCCAATACAATGAGCAGTTCTTC
CDR3 protein: CASSQYNEQFF

D gene: TRBD2
clone size: few
J gene: TRBJ2-3
V gene: TRBV4-3
CDR3 DNA: TGCGCCAGCAGCCCAACAGGTGTGAGGCTAGCGGGAACCACAGATACGCAGTATTTT
CDR3 protein: CASSPTGVRLAGTTDTQYF

D gene: .
clone size: .
J gene: TRBJ1-2
V gene: TRBV28
CDR3 DNA: TGTGCCAGCAGTGAAATGTTATTGGGCGTCTATGGCTACACCTTC
CDR3 protein: CASSEMLLGVYGYTF

D gene: TRBD1
clone size: .
J gene: TRBJ1-1
V gene: TRBV19
CDR3 DNA: TGTGCCAGTAGTGTACAGGGGGGAGGAATGGCTGAAGCTTTCTTT
CDR3 protein: CASSVQGGGMAEAFF

D gene: TRBD1
clone size: .
J gene: TRBJ1-1
V gene: TRBV7-2
CDR3 DNA: TGTGCCAGCAGGACGGACAGGCTGAACACTGAAGCTTTCTTT
CDR3 protein: CASRTDRLNTEAFF